The rows below give T cell receptor beta chains drawn from one sample of a study of control samples from healthy donors and cancer patients. The assay was immunoSEQ multiplex PCR, and TCRdb's table has in-frame clones only and misses some. The data show 100,000 to 150,000 clones, with 92% seen just once and roughly 2.1% held by the top ten. Sample: blood. The receptors come from a woman in her forties or fifties in good health. CDR3s leave out the opening cysteine and the closing phenylalanine or tryptophan.

j_gene	v_gene	CDR3aa
TRBJ1-3	TRBV5-1	ASSERASGNTIY
TRBJ1-3	TRBV6-1	ASSEQSLIGSTIY
TRBJ2-1	TRBV10-3	AISVRQGGHEQF
TRBJ1-1	TRBV6-4	ASSGQGGMNTEAF
TRBJ1-2	TRBV5-6	ASSLETGKYYYGYT
TRBJ1-6	TRBV2	ASSTGTGVSPLH
TRBJ1-2	TRBV5-4	ASSPGQGADYGYT
TRBJ1-1	TRBV23-1	ASSQSHRDTEAF
TRBJ2-1	TRBV28	ASSLLPGQGYNEQF
TRBJ1-1	TRBV2	ASSGQNTEAF
TRBJ1-6	TRBV3-1/TRBV3-2	ASSQDSTGAWSPLH
TRBJ1-1	TRBV3-1/TRBV3-2	ASSQDLGTEAF
TRBJ1-5	TRBV19	ATARWGGNQPQH
TRBJ1-2	TRBV7-8	ASSLGGSSYGYT
TRBJ1-1	TRBV6-5	ASSSGTVSTEAF
TRBJ1-1	TRBV5-1	ASSSGQLTEAF
TRBJ2-3	TRBV11-2	ASSFGQGTDTQY
TRBJ1-4	TRBV6-1	ASSEAPIGAEKLF